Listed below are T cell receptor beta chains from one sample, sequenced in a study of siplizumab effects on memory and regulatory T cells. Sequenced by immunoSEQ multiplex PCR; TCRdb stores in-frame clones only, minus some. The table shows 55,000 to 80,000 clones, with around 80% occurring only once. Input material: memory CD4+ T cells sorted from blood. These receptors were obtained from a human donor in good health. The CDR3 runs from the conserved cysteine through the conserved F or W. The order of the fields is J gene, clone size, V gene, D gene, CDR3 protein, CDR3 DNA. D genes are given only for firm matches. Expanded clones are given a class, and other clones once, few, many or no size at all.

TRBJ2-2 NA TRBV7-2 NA CASSYDGLLTGELFF TGTGCCAGCAGCTATGATGGACTGCTGACCGGGGAGCTGTTTTTT
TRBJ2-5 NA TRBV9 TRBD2 CASSDGTSGETQYF TGTGCCAGCAGCGATGGGACTAGTGGAGAGACCCAGTACTTC
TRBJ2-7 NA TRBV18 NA CASSPVAGQGGYEQYF TGTGCCAGCTCACCAGTAGCGGGGCAGGGGGGCTACGAGCAGTACTTC
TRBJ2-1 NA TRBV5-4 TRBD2 CASSSGGAWNEQFF TGTGCCAGCAGCTCCGGGGGGGCTTGGAATGAGCAGTTCTTC
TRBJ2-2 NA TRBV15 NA CATSRVAGHTGELFF TGTGCCACCAGCAGAGTGGCGGGACACACCGGGGAGCTGTTTTTT
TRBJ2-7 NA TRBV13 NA CASSLAYEQYF TGTGCCAGCAGCTTAGCCTACGAGCAGTACTTC
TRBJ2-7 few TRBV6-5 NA CASSYLGGEQYF TGTGCCAGCAGTTACCTCGGTGGGGAGCAGTACTTC
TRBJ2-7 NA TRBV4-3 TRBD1 CASSQRTGGIYEQYF TGCGCCAGCAGCCAACGGACAGGGGGGATCTACGAGCAGTACTTC
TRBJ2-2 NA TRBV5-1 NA CASSLAWGNTGELFF TGCGCCAGCAGCTTGGCGTGGGGAAACACCGGGGAGCTGTTTTTT
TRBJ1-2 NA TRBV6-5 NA CASTMDRSANYGYTF TGTGCCAGCACAATGGACCGTTCAGCTAACTATGGCTACACCTTC
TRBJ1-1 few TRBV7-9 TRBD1 CALLGQGIAEAFF TGTGCCCTCTTAGGACAGGGAATCGCTGAAGCTTTCTTT
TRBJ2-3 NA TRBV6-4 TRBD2 CASSVGLASDTQYF TGTGCCAGCAGTGTGGGACTAGCTTCCGATACGCAGTATTTT
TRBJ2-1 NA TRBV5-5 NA CASSRPGAAGNEQFF TGTGCCAGCAGCCGCCCCGGAGCGGCGGGGAATGAGCAGTTCTTC
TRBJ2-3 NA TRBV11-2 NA CASSLDLGRGSDTQYF TGTGCCAGCAGCTTAGATCTGGGCAGGGGTTCAGATACGCAGTATTTT
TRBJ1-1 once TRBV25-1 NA CASSENPSLNTEAFF TGTGCCAGCAGTGAAAATCCATCTTTGAACACTGAAGCTTTCTTT
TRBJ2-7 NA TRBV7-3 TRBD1 CASRPTGSSGEQYF TGTGCCAGCCGCCCGACAGGGTCGTCGGGCGAGCAGTACTTC
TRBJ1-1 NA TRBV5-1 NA CASSPERGLGTEAFF TGCGCCAGCAGCCCTGAACGGGGGTTGGGGACTGAAGCTTTCTTT
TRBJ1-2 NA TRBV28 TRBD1 CASSLISGQGSGGYTF TGTGCCAGCAGTTTGATCTCTGGACAGGGGAGTGGAGGCTACACCTTC
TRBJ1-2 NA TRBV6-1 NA CASSGGYGYTF TGTGCCAGCAGTGGGGGTTATGGCTACACCTTC
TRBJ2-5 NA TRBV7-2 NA CASSLSVTQYF TGTGCCAGCAGCTTGTCGGTTACCCAGTACTTC
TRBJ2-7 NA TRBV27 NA CASKNSQGPYEQYF TGTGCCAGCAAGAACTCCCAGGGCCCCTACGAGCAGTACTTC
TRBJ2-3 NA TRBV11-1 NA CASSPPGAPGDTQYF TGTGCCAGCAGCCCACCTGGAGCCCCGGGAGATACGCAGTATTTT
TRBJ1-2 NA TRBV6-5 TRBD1 CASSSPDRGIYGYTF TGTGCCAGCAGTAGCCCGGACAGGGGCATCTATGGCTACACCTTC
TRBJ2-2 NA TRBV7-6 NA CASSPRQVRDPGELFF TGTGCCAGCAGCCCCAGACAGGTTCGAGACCCCGGGGAGCTGTTTTTT
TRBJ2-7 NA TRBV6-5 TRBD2 CASSPAGDSYEQYF TGTGCCAGCAGTCCCGCGGGGGACTCCTACGAGCAGTACTTC
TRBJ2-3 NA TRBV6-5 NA CASSLQGTDTQYF TGTGCCAGCAGTCTCCAGGGCACAGATACGCAGTATTTT
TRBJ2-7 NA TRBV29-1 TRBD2 CSVGTSGGWEQYF TGCAGCGTCGGGACTAGCGGGGGGTGGGAGCAGTACTTC
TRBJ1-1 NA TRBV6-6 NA CASLYRGETEAFF TGTGCCAGCTTATACCGGGGAGAAACTGAAGCTTTCTTT
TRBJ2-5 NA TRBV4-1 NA CASSQATQPRTQYF TGCGCCAGCAGCCAAGCGACACAGCCACGGACCCAGTACTTC
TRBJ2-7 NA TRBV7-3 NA CASSPRGGGVYEQYF TGTGCCAGCAGCCCCCGGGGAGGGGGCGTTTACGAGCAGTACTTC
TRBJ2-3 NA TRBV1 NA CTSSQGPGLAGSLHTDTQYF TGCACCAGCAGCCAAGGCCCGGGACTAGCGGGGTCCCTCCACACAGATACGCAGTATTTT
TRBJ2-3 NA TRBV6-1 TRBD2 CASSEVAGAGDTQYF TGTGCCAGCAGTGAAGTAGCGGGGGCGGGAGATACGCAGTATTTT
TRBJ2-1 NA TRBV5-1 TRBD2 CASSLGGDSAYNEQFF TGCGCCAGCAGCCTGGGAGGGGACTCCGCCTACAATGAGCAGTTCTTC
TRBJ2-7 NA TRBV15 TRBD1 CATSRETGGFDEQYF TGTGCCACCAGCAGAGAGACAGGGGGCTTCGACGAGCAGTACTTC
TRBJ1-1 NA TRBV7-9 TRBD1 CASTPAGGRTTEAFF TGTGCCAGCACGCCGGCAGGGGGCCGGACCACTGAAGCTTTCTTT
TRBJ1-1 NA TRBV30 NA CAWSAGGSEAFF TGTGCCTGGAGTGCGGGTGGGAGTGAAGCTTTCTTT
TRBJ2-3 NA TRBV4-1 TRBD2 CASILAPNSGGRLDTQYF TGCGCCAGCATTCTGGCCCCCAATAGCGGGGGGAGGTTGGATACGCAGTATTTT
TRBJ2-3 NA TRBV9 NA CASSVSSPYTDTQYF TGTGCCAGCAGCGTTTCTAGCCCTTACACAGATACGCAGTATTTT
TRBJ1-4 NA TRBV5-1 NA CASSLQAANEKLFF TGCGCCAGCAGCTTACAGGCGGCCAATGAAAAACTGTTTTTT
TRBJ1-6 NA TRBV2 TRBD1 CASSRDSAINSPLHF TGTGCCAGCAGCCGGGACAGCGCCATAAATTCACCCCTCCACTTT
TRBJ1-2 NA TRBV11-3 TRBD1 CASSPETGYGYTF TGTGCCAGCAGCCCGGAGACAGGGTATGGCTACACCTTC
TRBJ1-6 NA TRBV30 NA CAWSIASTGLYNSPLHF TGTGCCTGGAGTATCGCGTCCACAGGTTTATATAATTCACCCCTCCACTTT
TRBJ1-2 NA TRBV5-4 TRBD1 CASSSIWTGKGYTF TGTGCCAGCAGCTCAATCTGGACAGGAAAGGGCTACACCTTC
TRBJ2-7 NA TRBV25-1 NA CASSQTAGLNEQYF TGTGCCAGCAGTCAGACGGCTGGGCTTAACGAGCAGTACTTC
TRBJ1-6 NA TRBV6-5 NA CASSPSGATLHF TGTGCCAGCAGTCCATCCGGGGCAACCCTCCACTTT
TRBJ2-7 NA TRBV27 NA CASSDYYEQYF TGTGCCAGCAGTGACTACTACGAGCAGTACTTC
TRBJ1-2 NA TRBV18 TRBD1 CASGDRRSILGGGYTF TGTGCCAGCGGGGACAGGCGGTCTATCTTGGGCGGTGGCTACACCTTC
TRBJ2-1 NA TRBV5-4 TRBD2 CASSPRSGISYNEQFF TGTGCCAGCAGCCCGCGTAGCGGGATTTCCTACAATGAGCAGTTCTTC
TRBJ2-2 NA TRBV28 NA CAAQAGNTGELFF TGTGCCGCCCAAGCGGGGAACACCGGGGAGCTGTTTTTT